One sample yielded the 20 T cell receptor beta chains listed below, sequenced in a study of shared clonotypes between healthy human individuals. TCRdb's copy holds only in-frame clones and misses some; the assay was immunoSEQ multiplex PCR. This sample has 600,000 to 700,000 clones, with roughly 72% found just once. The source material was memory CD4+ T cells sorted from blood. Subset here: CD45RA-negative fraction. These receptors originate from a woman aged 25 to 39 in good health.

The CDR3 region has the DNA TGTGCCAGCAGCTTTTTTGGGACAGGGGAAGAGACCCAGTACTTC. It specifies CASSFFGTGEETQYF. The chain couples TRBV7-6 to TRBJ2-5, with 10 positions matching TRBD1. CDR3 size: 15 residues. The junction had 4 bases not matched to a gene; V was cut back by 3 bases and J by 3 bases. Per germline, CDR1 SGHVS and CDR2 FNYEAQ.

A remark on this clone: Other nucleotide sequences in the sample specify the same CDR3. Here the CDR3 DNA reads TGTGCCAGCAGTTTAAGCAGGGACACTGAAGCTTTCTTT. Translated: CASSLSRDTEAFF. The chain carries TRBV28 and TRBJ1-1; weak D call: TRBD1 (5 bases). The CDR3 has 13 residues. Germline V CDR1 and CDR2: MDHEN, SYDVKM. Trimming cost V 2 bases and J 3 bases, with 7 bases left between them.

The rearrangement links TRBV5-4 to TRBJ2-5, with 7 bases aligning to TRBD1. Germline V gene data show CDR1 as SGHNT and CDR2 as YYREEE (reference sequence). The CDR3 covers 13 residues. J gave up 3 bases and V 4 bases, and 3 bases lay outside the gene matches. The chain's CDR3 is CASSLGQKETQYF. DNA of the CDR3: TGTGCCAGCAGCCTGGGACAGAAAGAGACCCAGTACTTC.

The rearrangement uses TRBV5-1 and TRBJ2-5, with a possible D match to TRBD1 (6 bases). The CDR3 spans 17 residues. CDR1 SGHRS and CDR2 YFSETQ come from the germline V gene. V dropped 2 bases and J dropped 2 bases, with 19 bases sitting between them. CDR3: CASSLPSTGLGQETQYF. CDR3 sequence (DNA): TGCGCCAGCAGCTTACCCTCGACAGGTTTGGGACAAGAGACCCAGTACTTC.

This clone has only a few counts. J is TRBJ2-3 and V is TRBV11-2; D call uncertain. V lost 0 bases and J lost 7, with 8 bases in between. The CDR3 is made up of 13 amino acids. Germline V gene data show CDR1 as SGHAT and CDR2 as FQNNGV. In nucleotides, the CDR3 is TGTGCCAGCAGCTTAGATCGGCCGTATACGCAGTATTTT. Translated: CASSLDRPYTQYF.

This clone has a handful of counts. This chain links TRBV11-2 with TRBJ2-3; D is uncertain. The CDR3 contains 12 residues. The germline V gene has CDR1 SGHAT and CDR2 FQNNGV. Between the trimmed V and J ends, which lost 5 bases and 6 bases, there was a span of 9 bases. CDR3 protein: CASSPNRDTQYF. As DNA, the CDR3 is TGTGCCAGCAGCCCCAATAGGGATACGCAGTATTTT.

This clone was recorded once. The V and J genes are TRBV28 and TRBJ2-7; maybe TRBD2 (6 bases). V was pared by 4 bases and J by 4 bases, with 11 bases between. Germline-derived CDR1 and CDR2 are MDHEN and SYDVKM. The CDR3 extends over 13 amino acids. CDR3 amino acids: CASSSGRWYEQYF. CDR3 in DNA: TGTGCCAGCAGTTCCGGGAGATGGTACGAGCAGTACTTC.

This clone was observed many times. The CDR3, as DNA: TGTGCCAGCAGCCAGAGACAGCCTTTGGACGAGCAGTACTTC. Its protein is CASSQRQPLDEQYF. The rearrangement joins TRBV7-8 to TRBJ2-7; possible D gene TRBD1, 5 bases. V was shortened by 5 bases and J by 5 bases, with 16 bases between the two germline ends. The length of the CDR3 is 14 residues. Germline V gives CDR1 SGHVS, CDR2 FQNEAQ.

The CDR3 is CASSRLAGTGGDEQYF. DNA of the CDR3: TGCGCCAGCAGCCGACTAGCCGGGACAGGGGGCGACGAGCAGTACTTC. The chain carries TRBV5-1 and TRBJ2-7, with 12 bases aligning to TRBD1. Germline CDR1 SGHRS, CDR2 YFSETQ. CDR3 size: 16 residues. Trimming took 4 bases from V and 5 from J; bases not matched to a gene: 10.

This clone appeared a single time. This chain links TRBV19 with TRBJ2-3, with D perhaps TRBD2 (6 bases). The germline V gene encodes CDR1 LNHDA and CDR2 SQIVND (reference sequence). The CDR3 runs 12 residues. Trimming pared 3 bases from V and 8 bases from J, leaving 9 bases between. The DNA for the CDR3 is TGTGCCAGTAGTATTACGCGGGGTACGCAGTATTTT. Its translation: CASSITRGTQYF.

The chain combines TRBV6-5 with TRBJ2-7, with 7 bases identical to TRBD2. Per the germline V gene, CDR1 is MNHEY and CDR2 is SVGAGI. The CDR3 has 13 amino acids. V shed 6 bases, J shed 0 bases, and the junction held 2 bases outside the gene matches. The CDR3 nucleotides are TGTGCCAGCAGGCGGGAGAGCTCCTACGAGCAGTACTTC. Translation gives CASRRESSYEQYF.

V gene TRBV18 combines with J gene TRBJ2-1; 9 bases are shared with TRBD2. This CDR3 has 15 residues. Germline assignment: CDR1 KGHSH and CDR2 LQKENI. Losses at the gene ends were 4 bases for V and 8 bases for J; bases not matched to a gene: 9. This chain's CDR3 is CASSRRAGGPDEQFF. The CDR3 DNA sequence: TGTGCCAGCTCACGCCGGGCGGGAGGGCCCGATGAGCAGTTCTTC.

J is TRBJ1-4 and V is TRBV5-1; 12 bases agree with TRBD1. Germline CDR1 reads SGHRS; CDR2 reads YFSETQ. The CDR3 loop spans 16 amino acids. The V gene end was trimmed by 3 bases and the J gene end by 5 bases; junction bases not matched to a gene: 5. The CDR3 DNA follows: TGCGCCAGCAGCTGGGGGACAGGGGGCCTCAATGAAAAACTGTTTTTT. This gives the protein CASSWGTGGLNEKLFF.

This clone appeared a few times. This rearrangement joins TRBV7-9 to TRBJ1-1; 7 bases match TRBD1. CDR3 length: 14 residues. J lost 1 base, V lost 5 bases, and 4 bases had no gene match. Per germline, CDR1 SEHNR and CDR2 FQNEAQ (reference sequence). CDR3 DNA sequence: TGTGCCAGCAGCATCGGACAGGCGAACACTGAAGCTTTCTTT. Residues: CASSIGQANTEAFF.

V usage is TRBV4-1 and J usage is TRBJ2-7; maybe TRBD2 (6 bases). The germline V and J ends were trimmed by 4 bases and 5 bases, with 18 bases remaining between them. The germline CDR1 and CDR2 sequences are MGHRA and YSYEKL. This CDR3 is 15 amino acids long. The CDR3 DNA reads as TGCGCCAGCAGCCCAGGGACGGGAGATGCCCACGAGCAGTACTTC. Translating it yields CASSPGTGDAHEQYF.

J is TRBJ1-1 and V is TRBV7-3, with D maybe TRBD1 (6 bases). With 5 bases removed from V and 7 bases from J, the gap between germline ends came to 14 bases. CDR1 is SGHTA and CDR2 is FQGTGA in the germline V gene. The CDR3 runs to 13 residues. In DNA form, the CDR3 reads TGTGCCAGCAGCCCACAGGGTTACGGTGAAGCTTTCTTT. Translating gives CASSPQGYGEAFF.

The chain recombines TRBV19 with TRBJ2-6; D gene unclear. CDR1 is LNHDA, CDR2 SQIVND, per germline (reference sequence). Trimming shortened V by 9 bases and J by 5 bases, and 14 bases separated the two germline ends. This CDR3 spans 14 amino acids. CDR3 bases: TGTGCCAGCAAATCACAAAGTCGGGCCAACGTCCTGACTTTC. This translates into CASKSQSRANVLTF. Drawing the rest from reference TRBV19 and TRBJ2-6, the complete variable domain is DGGITQSPKYLFRKEGQNVTLSCEQNLNHDAMYWYRQDPGQGLRLIYYSQIVNDFQKGDIAEGYSVSREKKESFPLTVTSAQKNPTAFYLCASKSQSRANVLTFGAGSRLTVL.

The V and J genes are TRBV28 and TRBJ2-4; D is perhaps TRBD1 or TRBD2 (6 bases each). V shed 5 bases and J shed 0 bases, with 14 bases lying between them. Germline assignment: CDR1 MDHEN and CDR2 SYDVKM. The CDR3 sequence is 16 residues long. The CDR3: CASSEFRGLAKNIQYF. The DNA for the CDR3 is TGTGCCAGCAGTGAATTCAGGGGACTAGCCAAAAACATTCAGTACTTC.

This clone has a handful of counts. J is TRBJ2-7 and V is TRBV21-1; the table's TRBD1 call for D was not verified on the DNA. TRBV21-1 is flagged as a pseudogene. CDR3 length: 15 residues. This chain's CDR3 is CASSKAGATVYEQYF. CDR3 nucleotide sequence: TGTGCCAGCAGCAAAGCGGGGGCAACGGTCTACGAGCAGTACTTC.

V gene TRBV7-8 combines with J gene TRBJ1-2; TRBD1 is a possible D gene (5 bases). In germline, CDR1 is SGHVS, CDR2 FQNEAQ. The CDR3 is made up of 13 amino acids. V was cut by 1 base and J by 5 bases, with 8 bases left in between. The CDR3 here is CASSLGQKYGYTF. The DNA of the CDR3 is TGTGCCAGCAGCTTAGGACAGAAATATGGCTACACCTTC.